This TCR beta chain was documented in a study of cytomegalovirus exposure and HLA in healthy donors. PCR primers comprised 60 Vbeta and 13 Jbeta primers. Authors' data handling: Among the unique TCR beta chains that a later analysis counted, 75 million to 85 million in all, roughly 10 million were shared. Data came from immunoSEQ multiplex PCR; TCRdb stores just in-frame clones and leaves some out. That table supplies the V and J calls and clone size; D and trimming were determined from the DNA. The table includes about 140,000 clones, around 85% detected once. In the case of this clone: What it binds is unknown.

Study-level findings and limits: Productive rates of about 87% or about 30% were seen for most TCR beta V segments in an earlier analysis. There were some public TCRs occurring in many donors, but most TCR sequences were rare. Association of approximately 16,000 TCR beta sequences with HLA alleles was found at 0.05 false discovery rate in a later analysis.

The germline gives CDR1 SGHRS, CDR2 YFSETQ. V was trimmed by 3 bases and J by 9 bases, leaving 6 bases between them. This CDR3 comprises 10 residues. This receptor was taken from a woman in her forties or fifties in good health and CMV-seropositive. The rearrangement joins TRBV5-1 to TRBJ2-5; D gene ambiguous. Material for sequencing was PBMCs. For the CDR3, the DNA is TGCGCCAGCAGCTGCTATGCCCAGTACTTC. Its translation is CASSCYAQYF.